The present T cell receptor beta chain was sequenced within a study of blood T cell repertoires in COVID-19 (TCRdb year 2020). Background for the entire study: Samples covering the acute and convalescent phases of COVID-19 were provided by collaborators in the United States, Italy and Spain. The prospective study material was composed of cDNA or gDNA derived from T cells, B-cell-depleted T cells, or PBMCs. Nearly every sample came with metadata listing a de-identified subject ID, COVID-19 status, age in years and sex. The repertoires were released in a freely available public database meant as a resource for research on the immune response to SARS-CoV-2. Subjects who had been exposed to COVID-19, were actively infected with it, or had recovered from it provided the deeply sampled blood TCRbeta repertoires that made up the dataset. Where available, HLA class I and class II types were taken from metadata supplied by the sample provider and were not determined by assay-based typing. Samples were obtained from the ongoing ImmuneRACE study (first 160 participants) and from over 1,000 subjects provided by 6 global collaborators. General study outcomes and caveats: How much clinical and demographic metadata was included differed by source and by participant, and the metadata was provided uncurated.

Remarks on this clone: The specificity of this receptor is unknown. Within one base of it there is no much larger clone, and no base qualities were kept.

Whole blood was collected in K2EDTA tubes by collaborating institutions according to the institutions' own protocols. For TCRbeta analysis, collaborator samples were shipped as frozen whole blood, as isolated PBMCs, or as DNA extracted from either sample type. The CDR3 numbers 16 residues from cysteine through phenylalanine. CDR3 DNA is the only sequence kept; it has 48 bases, read in frame from the first base. CDR1 LNHNV and CDR2 YYDKDF are derived from the germline V gene (reference sequence). Trimming leaves V shorter by 4 bases and J shorter by 4 bases, with the junction holding 2 bases beyond the gene matches. The immunoSEQ Assay, a bias-controlled multiplex PCR, was used to amplify TCRbeta CDR3 regions from genomic DNA. The original methods were these. The number of nucleated cells in each sample was estimated from the amplification of reference gene primers within the assay. To quantify the absolute abundance of each unique TCRbeta CDR3 rearrangement, sequence reads were collapsed and filtered. For each sample, productive Simpson clonality was calculated as the square root of Simpson's diversity index across productive rearrangements. TCRdb took this table from immuneACCESS and kept in-frame rearrangements with V and J called. Such tables lack part of the clones; where checked against another copy, unresolved V genes explain under half of the gap, and the rest is unexplained. The DNA gave D and trimming, while V, J and clone size come from that table. Counted in this sample were roughly 120,000 clones; 85% of them appeared once. The ten largest make up roughly 1.4% of the sample.

The rearranged chain carries TRBV15 and TRBJ2-3, with 16 junctional bases fitting TRBD2. Material: peripheral blood. This sequence originates from a man aged 40-55 years with acute or convalescent COVID-19. The sequenced DNA is TGTGCCACCAGCACCGGGACTAGCGGGGGGGCAGATACGCAGTATTTT. Translated, it gives CATSTGTSGGADTQYF.